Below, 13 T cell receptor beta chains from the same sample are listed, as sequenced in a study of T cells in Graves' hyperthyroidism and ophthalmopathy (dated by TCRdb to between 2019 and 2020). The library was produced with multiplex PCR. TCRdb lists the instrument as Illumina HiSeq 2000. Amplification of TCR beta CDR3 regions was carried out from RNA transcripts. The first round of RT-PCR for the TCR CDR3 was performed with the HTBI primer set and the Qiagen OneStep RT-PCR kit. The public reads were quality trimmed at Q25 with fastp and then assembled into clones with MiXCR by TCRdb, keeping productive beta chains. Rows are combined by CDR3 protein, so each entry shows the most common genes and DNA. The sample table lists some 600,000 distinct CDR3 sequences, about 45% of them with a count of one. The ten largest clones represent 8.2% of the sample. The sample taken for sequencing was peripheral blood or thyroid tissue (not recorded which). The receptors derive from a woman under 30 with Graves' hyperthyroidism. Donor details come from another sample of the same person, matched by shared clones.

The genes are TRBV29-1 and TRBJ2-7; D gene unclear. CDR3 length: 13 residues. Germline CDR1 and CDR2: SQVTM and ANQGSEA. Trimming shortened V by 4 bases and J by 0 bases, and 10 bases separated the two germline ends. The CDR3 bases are TGCAGCGTTGGGATCGGCGACTCCTACGAGCAGTACTTC. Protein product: CSVGIGDSYEQYF.

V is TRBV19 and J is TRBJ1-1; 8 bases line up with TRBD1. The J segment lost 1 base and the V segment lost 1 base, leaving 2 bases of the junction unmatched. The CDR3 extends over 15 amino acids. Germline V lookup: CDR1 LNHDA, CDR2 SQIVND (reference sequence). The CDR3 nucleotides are TGTGCCAGTAGTATAGGACAGGGGAAGAACACTGAAGCTTTCTTT. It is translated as CASSIGQGKNTEAFF.

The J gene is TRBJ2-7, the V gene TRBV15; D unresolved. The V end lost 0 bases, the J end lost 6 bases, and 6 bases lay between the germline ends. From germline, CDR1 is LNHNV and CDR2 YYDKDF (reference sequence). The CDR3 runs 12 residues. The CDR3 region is CATSRDQREQYF. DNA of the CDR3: TGTGCCACCAGCAGAGATCAACGCGAGCAGTACTTC.

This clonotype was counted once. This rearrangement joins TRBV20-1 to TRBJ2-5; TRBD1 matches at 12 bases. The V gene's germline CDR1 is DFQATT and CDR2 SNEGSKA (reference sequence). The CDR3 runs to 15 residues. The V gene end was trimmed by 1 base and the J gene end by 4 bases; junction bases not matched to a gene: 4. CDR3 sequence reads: CSARAGQGAGETQYF. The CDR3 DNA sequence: TGCAGTGCTAGAGCGGGACAGGGGGCAGGAGAGACCCAGTACTTC.

CDR3 region: CASSTGQGRVYGYTF. In DNA, the CDR3 is TGTGCCAGTAGTACGGGACAGGGACGGGTCTATGGCTACACCTTC. V and J are TRBV19 and TRBJ1-2, with 9 bases aligning to TRBD1. The CDR3 is made up of 15 amino acids. Germline trimming cut 4 bases from V and 4 bases from J; bases unmatched to any gene: 7. Germline CDR1 and CDR2: LNHDA and SQIVND (reference sequence).

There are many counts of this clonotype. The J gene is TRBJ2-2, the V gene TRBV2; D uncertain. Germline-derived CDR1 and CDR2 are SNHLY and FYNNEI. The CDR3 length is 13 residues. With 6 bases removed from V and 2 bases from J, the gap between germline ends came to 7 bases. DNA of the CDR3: TGTGCCAGCAGCAAAGTAAACACCGGGGAGCTGTTTTTT. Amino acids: CASSKVNTGELFF.

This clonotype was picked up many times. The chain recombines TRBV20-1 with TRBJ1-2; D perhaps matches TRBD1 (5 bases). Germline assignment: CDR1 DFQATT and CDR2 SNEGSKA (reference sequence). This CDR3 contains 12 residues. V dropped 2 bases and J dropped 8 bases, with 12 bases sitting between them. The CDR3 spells CSARTGTWGYTF. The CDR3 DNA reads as TGCAGTGCTAGAACCGGGACCTGGGGCTACACCTTC.

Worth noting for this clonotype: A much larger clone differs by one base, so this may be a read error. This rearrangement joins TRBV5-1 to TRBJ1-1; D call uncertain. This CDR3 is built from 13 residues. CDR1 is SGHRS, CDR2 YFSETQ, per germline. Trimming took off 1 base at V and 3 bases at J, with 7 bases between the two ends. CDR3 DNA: TGCGCCAGCAGCTTGAACGAGGACACTGAAGCTTTCTTT. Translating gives CASSLNEDTEAFF.

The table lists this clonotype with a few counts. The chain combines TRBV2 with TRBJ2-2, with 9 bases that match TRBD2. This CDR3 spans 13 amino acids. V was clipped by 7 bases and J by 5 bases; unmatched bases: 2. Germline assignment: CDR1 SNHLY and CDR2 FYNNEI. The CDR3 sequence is CASKAGGTGELFF. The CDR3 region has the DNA TGTGCCAGCAAAGCGGGAGGTACCGGGGAGCTGTTTTTT.

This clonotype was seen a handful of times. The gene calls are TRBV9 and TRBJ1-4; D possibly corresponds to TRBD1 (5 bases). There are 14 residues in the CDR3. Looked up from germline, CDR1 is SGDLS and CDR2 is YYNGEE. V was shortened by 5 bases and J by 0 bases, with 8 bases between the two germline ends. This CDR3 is CASRATATNEKLFF. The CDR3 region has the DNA TGTGCCAGCAGAGCGACAGCAACTAATGAAAAACTGTTTTTT.

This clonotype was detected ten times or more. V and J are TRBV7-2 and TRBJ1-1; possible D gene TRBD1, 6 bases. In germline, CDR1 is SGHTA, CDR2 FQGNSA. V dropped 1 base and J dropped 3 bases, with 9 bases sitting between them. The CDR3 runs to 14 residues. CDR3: CASSLGGADTEAFF. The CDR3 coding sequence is TGTGCCAGCAGCTTAGGGGGGGCGGACACTGAAGCTTTCTTT. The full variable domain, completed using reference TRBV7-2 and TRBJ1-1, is GAGVSQSPSNKVTEKGKDVELRCDPISGHTALYWYRQSLGQGLEFLIYFQGNSAPDKSGLPSDRFSAERTGGSVSTLTIQRTQQEDSAVYLCASSLGGADTEAFFGQGTRLTVV.

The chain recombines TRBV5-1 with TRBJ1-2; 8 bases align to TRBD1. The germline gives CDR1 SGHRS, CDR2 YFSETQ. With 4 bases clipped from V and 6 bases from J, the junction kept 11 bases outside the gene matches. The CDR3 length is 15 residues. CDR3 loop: CASSPWAGGADGYTF. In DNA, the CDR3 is TGCGCCAGCAGCCCCTGGGCAGGGGGCGCAGATGGCTACACCTTC.

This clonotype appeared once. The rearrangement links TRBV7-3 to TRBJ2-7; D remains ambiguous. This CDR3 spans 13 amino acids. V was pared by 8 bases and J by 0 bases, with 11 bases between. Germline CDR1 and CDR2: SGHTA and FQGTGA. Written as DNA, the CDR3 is TGTGCCAGCTGGAGCGATCTCTCCTACGAGCAGTACTTC. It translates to CASWSDLSYEQYF.